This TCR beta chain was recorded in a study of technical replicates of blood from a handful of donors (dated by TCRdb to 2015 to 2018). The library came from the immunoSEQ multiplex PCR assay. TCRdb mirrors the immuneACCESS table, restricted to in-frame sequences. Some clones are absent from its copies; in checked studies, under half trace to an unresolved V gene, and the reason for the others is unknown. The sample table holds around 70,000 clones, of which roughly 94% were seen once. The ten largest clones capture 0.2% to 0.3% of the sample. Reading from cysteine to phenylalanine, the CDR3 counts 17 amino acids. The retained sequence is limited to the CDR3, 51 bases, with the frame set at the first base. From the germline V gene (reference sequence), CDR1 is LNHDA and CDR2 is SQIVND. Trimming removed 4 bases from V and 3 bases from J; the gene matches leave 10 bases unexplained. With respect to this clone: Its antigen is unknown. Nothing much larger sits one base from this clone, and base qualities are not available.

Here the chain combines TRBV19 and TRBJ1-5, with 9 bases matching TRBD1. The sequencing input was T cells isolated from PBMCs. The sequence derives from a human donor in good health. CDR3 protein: CASSTYRTGVFNQPQHF. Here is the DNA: TGTGCCAGTAGTACCTACCGGACAGGGGTATTCAATCAGCCCCAGCATTTT. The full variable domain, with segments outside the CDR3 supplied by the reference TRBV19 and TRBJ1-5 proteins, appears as DGGITQSPKYLFRKEGQNVTLSCEQNLNHDAMYWYRQDPGQGLRLIYYSQIVNDFQKGDIAEGYSVSREKKESFPLTVTSAQKNPTAFYLCASSTYRTGVFNQPQHFGDGTRLSIL.